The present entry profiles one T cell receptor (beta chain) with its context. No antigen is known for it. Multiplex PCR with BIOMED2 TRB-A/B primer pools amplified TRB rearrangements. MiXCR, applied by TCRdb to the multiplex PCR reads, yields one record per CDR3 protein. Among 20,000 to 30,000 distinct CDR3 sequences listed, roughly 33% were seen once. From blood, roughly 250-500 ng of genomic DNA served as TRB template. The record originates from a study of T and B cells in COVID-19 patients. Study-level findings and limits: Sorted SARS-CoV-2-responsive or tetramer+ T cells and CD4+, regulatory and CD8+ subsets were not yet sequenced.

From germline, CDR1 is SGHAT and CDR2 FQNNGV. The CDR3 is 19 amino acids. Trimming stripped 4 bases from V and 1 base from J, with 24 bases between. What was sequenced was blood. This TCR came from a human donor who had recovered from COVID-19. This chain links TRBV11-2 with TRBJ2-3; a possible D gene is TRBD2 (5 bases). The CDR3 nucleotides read TGTGCCAGCAGCTCGTGGCGGCCCGCGGTAGTCGGGGGCACAGATACGCAGTATTTT. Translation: CASSSWRPAVVGGTDTQYF.